This paragraph reports one TCR beta chain. Some clones are missing from TCRdb's copy, which holds only in-frame ones; the method was immunoSEQ multiplex PCR. Here the sample spans 81,000 or so clones, 85% being singletons. This record comes from a study of blood T cell repertoires in COVID-19. Study as a whole: Collection of acute and convalescent COVID-19 samples took place in the United States, Italy and Spain.

Trimming at V came to 3 bases and at J to 0 bases, leaving 5 bases not matched to a gene. This CDR3 has 17 residues. The germline gives CDR1 SGHNT, CDR2 YENEEA. What was sequenced was peripheral blood. The chain couples TRBV11-3 to TRBJ2-6; TRBD1 aligns across 7 bases. This clonotype was obtained from a woman aged 70 to 79 with active or convalescent COVID-19. The CDR3 loop reads CASSLGQPSSGANVLTF. The CDR3 DNA reads TGTGCCAGCAGCTTGGGACAGCCGAGCTCTGGGGCCAACGTCCTGACTTTC. Full variable domain (outside the CDR3, taken from reference TRBV11-3 and TRBJ2-6): EAGVVQSPRYKIIEKKQPVAFWCNPISGHNTLYWYLQNLGQGPELLIRYENEEAVDDSQLPKDRFSAERLKGVDSTLKIQPAELGDSAVYLCASSLGQPSSGANVLTFGAGSRLTVL.